This T cell receptor beta chain was recorded in a study of shared clonotypes between healthy human individuals. Overall study results and limits: Sequencing depth was a factor that was expected to affect clonotype sharing among donors. For naive CD4 cells, 4% to 5% of clonotypes were shared across a few donors.

V lost 3 bases to trimming and J lost 4 bases, with 13 bases between them. Germline CDR1 and CDR2: MGHRA and YSYEKL. This CDR3 contains 15 residues. A note on this clone: Its target is unknown.

Clones were read by immunoSEQ multiplex PCR, and TCRdb kept only the in-frame ones, dropping some. Among some 2,100,000 clones listed, roughly 95% were seen once. This chain joins TRBV4-1 and TRBJ1-3; a possible D gene is TRBD1 (6 bases). The receptor was derived from a man between 18 and 35 years old in good health. The sample was naive CD4+ T cells sorted from blood. This sample's subset: CD45RA+ positively selected. The CDR3: CASSQRGLIGNTIYF. CDR3 nucleotides: TGCGCCAGCAGCCAGAGGGGGTTAATCGGAAACACCATATATTTT.